A selection of T cell receptor beta chains follows, all from one sample in a study of blood T cell repertoires in COVID-19. This table comes from immunoSEQ multiplex PCR, and its TCRdb copy is limited to in-frame clones, with some not included. The sample contains 160,000 or so clones, 80% to 90% of which appear only once. The specimen sequenced was peripheral blood. The source is a woman aged 45-65 years with COVID-19, enrolled during active disease. Each CDR3 is given without its conserved first and last residue. A D gene is named only where the DNA matches it firmly.

j_gene: TRBJ2-7
v_gene: TRBV5-6
d_gene: -
CDR3aa: ASSLVQVPYEQY

j_gene: TRBJ1-1
v_gene: TRBV21-1
d_gene: -
CDR3aa: ASSTHPSDTEAF

j_gene: TRBJ2-7
v_gene: TRBV6-5
d_gene: TRBD2
CDR3aa: ASASGAYEQY

j_gene: TRBJ1-2
v_gene: TRBV24-1
d_gene: -
CDR3aa: ATSDSLQGRVT

j_gene: TRBJ1-1
v_gene: TRBV6-5
d_gene: -
CDR3aa: ASRSGLNTEAF

j_gene: TRBJ2-3
v_gene: TRBV30
d_gene: TRBD2
CDR3aa: AWSLPRGRGTDTQY

j_gene: TRBJ1-6
v_gene: TRBV5-1
d_gene: -
CDR3aa: ASSLDGEDNSPLH

j_gene: TRBJ1-5
v_gene: TRBV28
d_gene: -
CDR3aa: ASSSPQGHQPQH

j_gene: TRBJ2-5
v_gene: TRBV3-1/TRBV3-2
d_gene: TRBD1
CDR3aa: ASSRGTGKYETQY

j_gene: TRBJ2-7
v_gene: TRBV7-2
d_gene: TRBD2
CDR3aa: ASSLVGSGGASPYEQY

j_gene: TRBJ1-2
v_gene: TRBV14
d_gene: -
CDR3aa: ASSLRGSGDGYT

j_gene: TRBJ1-4
v_gene: TRBV5-5
d_gene: -
CDR3aa: ASSLIPGEKLF

j_gene: TRBJ1-2
v_gene: TRBV10-3
d_gene: TRBD1
CDR3aa: AITFQGAGGYT

j_gene: TRBJ1-5
v_gene: TRBV10-1
d_gene: TRBD1
CDR3aa: ASTRDREGNQPQH

j_gene: TRBJ2-1
v_gene: TRBV9
d_gene: TRBD2
CDR3aa: ASSVDSGRSSYNEQF

j_gene: TRBJ1-2
v_gene: TRBV5-1
d_gene: -
CDR3aa: ASSQDSNYGYT

j_gene: TRBJ2-7
v_gene: TRBV7-2
d_gene: -
CDR3aa: ASSLAGGPPYEQY

j_gene: TRBJ2-1
v_gene: TRBV5-4
d_gene: TRBD2
CDR3aa: ASSLAGGPDEQF

j_gene: TRBJ1-5
v_gene: TRBV27
d_gene: -
CDR3aa: ASSLSSRGQPQH

j_gene: TRBJ1-2
v_gene: TRBV14
d_gene: -
CDR3aa: ASSRAEDDGYT

j_gene: TRBJ2-1
v_gene: TRBV7-9
d_gene: TRBD2
CDR3aa: ASSLRLAGGRRDEQF

j_gene: TRBJ2-2
v_gene: TRBV15
d_gene: TRBD1
CDR3aa: ATSRPGQDTGELF

j_gene: TRBJ2-5
v_gene: TRBV6-2/TRBV6-3
d_gene: -
CDR3aa: ASSPSRLQGWETQY

j_gene: TRBJ2-1
v_gene: TRBV15
d_gene: -
CDR3aa: ATSRDLSTSDNEQF

j_gene: TRBJ1-5
v_gene: TRBV23-1
d_gene: -
CDR3aa: ASSRASRSLPLRGQSNQPQH

j_gene: TRBJ1-5
v_gene: TRBV9
d_gene: -
CDR3aa: ASSVGPSNQPQH

j_gene: TRBJ1-6
v_gene: TRBV4-1
d_gene: TRBD1
CDR3aa: ASSRTGSDSPLH

j_gene: TRBJ2-7
v_gene: TRBV3-1/TRBV3-2
d_gene: TRBD1
CDR3aa: ASRETGIDHEQY

j_gene: TRBJ2-1
v_gene: TRBV28
d_gene: -
CDR3aa: ASKQHLDTIAYNEQF

j_gene: TRBJ2-1
v_gene: TRBV19
d_gene: TRBD2
CDR3aa: ASSILAGDSYNEQF

j_gene: TRBJ1-4
v_gene: TRBV9
d_gene: -
CDR3aa: ASSETATNEKLF

j_gene: TRBJ1-1
v_gene: TRBV5-4
d_gene: -
CDR3aa: ASSLGATSTEAF

j_gene: TRBJ1-3
v_gene: TRBV9
d_gene: -
CDR3aa: ASSDPYSGNTIY

j_gene: TRBJ1-6
v_gene: TRBV4-1
d_gene: -
CDR3aa: ASSQDIGQHNSPLH

j_gene: TRBJ2-1
v_gene: TRBV15
d_gene: -
CDR3aa: ATGGAGFSDEQF

j_gene: TRBJ1-1
v_gene: TRBV10-3
d_gene: -
CDR3aa: AISEPSTGAFEAF

j_gene: TRBJ2-7
v_gene: TRBV9
d_gene: TRBD1
CDR3aa: ASTTGAGSEQY